This entry features one T cell receptor beta chain sequence. Antigen specificity is unknown. These data belong to a study of CXCR3-negative and CXCR3-positive naive CD8 T cells. 5' RACE that incorporated UMI labels was used to prepare the TRB cDNA libraries. TCRdb reanalyzed the 5' RACE reads, giving one entry per CDR3 protein sequence and no DNA. This repertoire includes tens of thousands of distinct CDR3 sequences. Whole-study findings and limits: TRB CDR3s of CXCR3-positive naive cells were more hydrophobic than those of CXCR3-negative naive cells. Sequencing showed both naive subsets with comparably high diversity, and memory CD8+ cells much lower. Naive CXCR3-negative and CXCR3-positive cells had similar TRBV-TRBJ usage; memory differed.

The specimen sequenced was naive CXCR3+ CD8+ T cells from blood. Subset noted: CD45RO-CCR7+CD27+CD95- naive CD8+ T cells expressing CXCR3 (TNR3+). This sequence originates from a human donor in good health. Some clones in this sample may be carry-over from other donors' samples.

Here the CDR3 reads CASSLGLLWKRGYNEQFF. The V and J genes are TRBV7-2 and TRBJ2-1; TCRdb picks TRBD2, but there is no DNA to check that call. In germline, CDR1 is SGHTA, CDR2 FQGNSA. This CDR3 region has 18 residues.